Listed below are T cell receptor beta chains from one sample, sequenced in a study of regulatory T cells in long-lasting Graves disease. One entry per CDR3 protein, called by TCRdb with MiXCR from the multiplex PCR reads. The sample lists 380,000 or so distinct CDR3 sequences; 15% to 20% were seen once. This sample also belongs to another study, concerning T cells in Graves' hyperthyroidism and ophthalmopathy.

The sample consisted of peripheral blood mononuclear cells (PBMCs), taken at new diagnosis, from a patient treated with antithyroid drugs. The origin of the receptors is a woman aged 18-29 years with Graves disease. CDR3s include the opening cysteine and the closing phenylalanine or tryptophan. D genes are given only for firm matches. For some rows the clone size is stated as once, few or many, or as a class when expanded; others skip it.

NA	TRBV5-6	TRBJ1-5	NA	CASSLKASVYSNQPQHF	TGTGCCAGCAGCTTGAAGGCGTCAGTTTATAGCAATCAGCCCCAGCATTTT
NA	TRBV3-1	TRBJ2-2	NA	CASSRMGAGELFF	TGTGCCAGCAGCCGTATGGGGGCCGGGGAGCTGTTTTTT
NA	TRBV5-1	TRBJ1-1	many	CASSTQTGQLLNTEAFF	TGCGCCAGCAGCACCCAGACAGGACAACTCTTGAACACTGAAGCTTTCTTT
NA	TRBV25-1	TRBJ2-3	NA	CASSSPTGSTDTQYF	TGTGCCAGCAGTTCCCCGACCGGTAGCACAGATACGCAGTATTTT
TRBD2	TRBV29-1	TRBJ2-3	many	CSVGLAGHSTDTQYF	TGCAGCGTGGGACTAGCGGGCCATAGCACAGATACGCAGTATTTT
TRBD1	TRBV6-1	TRBJ1-5	many	CASGDRAGGPQHF	TGTGCCAGCGGGGACAGGGCGGGAGGGCCCCAGCATTTT
NA	TRBV4-1	TRBJ1-1	many	CASSYRANTEAFF	TGTGCCAGCAGTTACCGCGCGAACACTGAAGCTTTCTTT
NA	TRBV28	TRBJ2-7	many	CASSFAGVGEQYF	TGTGCCAGCAGTTTTGCTGGGGTTGGGGAGCAGTACTTC
TRBD2	TRBV9	TRBJ2-7	many	CASSVGAGLAPQEQYF	TGTGCCAGCAGCGTAGGGGCCGGACTAGCGCCCCAGGAGCAGTACTTC
TRBD2	TRBV6-1	TRBJ2-1	many	CASKLRTSGTYNEQFF	TGTGCCAGCAAATTACGGACTAGCGGCACCTACAATGAGCAGTTCTTC
NA	TRBV10-3	TRBJ1-5	NA	CAISDGERFAQPQHF	TGTGCCATCAGTGACGGGGAGAGGTTTGCTCAGCCCCAGCATTTT
TRBD2	TRBV13	TRBJ2-1	many	CASSAGTSGGEQFF	TGTGCCAGCAGCGCCGGGACTAGCGGGGGAGAGCAGTTCTTC
TRBD2	TRBV12-3/TRBV12-4	TRBJ2-7	many	CASSQGLAGPGEQYF	TGTGCCAGCAGCCAGGGACTAGCGGGACCCGGAGAGCAGTACTTC
TRBD1	TRBV5-1	TRBJ1-1	few	CASSYRGGTTEAFF	TGCGCCAGCAGCTACAGGGGAGGGACCACTGAAGCTTTCTTT
NA	TRBV7-9	TRBJ2-7	many	CASSLRGSAYEQYF	TGTGCCAGCAGCTTAAGAGGGAGTGCTTACGAGCAGTACTTC
NA	TRBV14	TRBJ2-5	NA	CASSSGTRNEETQYF	TGTGCCAGCAGCTCCGGGACACGGAATGAAGAGACCCAGTACTTC
TRBD1	TRBV29-1	TRBJ2-3	many	CSVLKGARTDTQYF	TGCAGCGTCCTGAAGGGGGCGAGGACAGATACGCAGTATTTT